This TCR beta chain was obtained from a study of blood T cell repertoires in COVID-19. Study in general: There were acute and convalescent COVID-19 samples, and they came from the United States, Italy and Spain. The cDNA or gDNA used as material had been derived from T cells, B-cell-depleted T cells, or PBMCs.

The V gene end was trimmed by 6 bases and the J gene end by 1 base; junction bases not matched to a gene: 2. The CDR3 sequence is 14 residues long. Per the germline V gene, CDR1 is MNHEY and CDR2 is SVGAGI. Authors' data handling: Estimated nucleated cell counts came from reference gene primer amplification. Profiled with immunoSEQ multiplex PCR; TCRdb holds only in-frame clones, not every one. V and J calls and clone size follow that table, whereas D and trimming were derived from the DNA. This table has roughly 150,000 clones, roughly 80% appearing once. This clonotype was sampled from a man in his 70s with active or convalescent COVID-19. Sequenced: peripheral blood. This chain links TRBV6-5 with TRBJ1-4, with TRBD1 matching 7 bases. CDR3 protein: CASRGQLTNEKLFF. CDR3 bases: TGTGCCAGCAGGGGACAGCTAACTAATGAAAAACTGTTTTTT.